The source of this T cell receptor beta chain is a study of cytomegalovirus exposure and HLA in healthy donors. The study, taken as a whole, reports: One later analysis reportedly identified an Asian-associated ancestry cluster that showed fewer N-insertions than the roughly 600-donor mean. TCR beta sequences reportedly predicted most subjects' HLA-A and HLA-B alleles accurately.

This clone occurred a few times. The antigen remains undetermined. The PCR made use of 60 Vbeta and 13 Jbeta primers. The data were produced by immunoSEQ multiplex PCR, yet TCRdb's version contains in-frame clones alone and is incomplete. The sample has roughly 100,000 clones, approximately 11% seen once. The germline V and J ends were trimmed by 4 bases and 1 base, with 7 bases remaining between them. The CDR3 covers 13 residues. Germline assignment: CDR1 SEHNR and CDR2 FQNEAQ (reference sequence). Source material: PBMCs. The gene calls are TRBV7-9 and TRBJ1-1; D is ambiguous. This receptor was identified in a man in his forties or fifties in good health and CMV-seropositive. CDR3 protein: CASSYSQNTEAFF. The CDR3 DNA reads TGTGCCAGCAGCTACAGCCAGAACACTGAAGCTTTCTTT.